This T cell receptor beta chain was retrieved from a study of T cells in Graves' hyperthyroidism and ophthalmopathy. Drawn at first hyperthyroidism diagnosis, the blood sample preceded any ophthalmopathy symptoms. Study-level points and caveats: Ophthalmopathy prediction by the model preceded onset by a median about 6 months.

There were TCR beta CDR3 regions amplified from RNA transcripts. Initially, a first-round RT-PCR of the TCR CDR3 employed the HTBI primer set. TCRdb recomputed calls from the multiplex PCR reads with MiXCR, one row per CDR3 protein. The table lists 650,000 to 850,000 distinct CDR3 sequences, around 20% of them singletons, with approximately 15% in the top ten. Germline-derived CDR1 and CDR2 are SSHAT and FNYEAQ (reference sequence). The CDR3 covers 20 residues. In its sample, this clonotype was seen a few times. Antigen: not known. At one of its ends the junction is not consistent with the germline gene, which may arise from a read error.

Source material: blood. The V and J genes are TRBV7-7 and TRBJ1-5; D possibly corresponds to TRBD1 (6 bases). This receptor was taken from a woman aged 50 to 60 with Graves' hyperthyroidism that later progressed to Graves' ophthalmopathy. The CDR3: CASSLPQGQGEAYSNQPQHF. The DNA of the CDR3 is TGTGCTAGCAGCTTGCCCCAGGGGCAGGGAGAGGCTTATAGCAATCAGCCCCAGCATTTT.